A selection of T cell receptor beta chains follows, all from one sample in a study of T-cell memory formation after mild COVID-19. Each CDR3 protein is one row after TCRdb ran MiXCR on the 5' RACE reads. The data show approximately 250,000 distinct CDR3 sequences, around 15% seen once. The sequencing input was PBMCs or a T cell subset sorted from them (not recorded which). All receptors derive from a man aged 18 to 35 who had mild COVID-19 (a few samples of this study predate the infection). Cell type and time point are not known. The CDR3 runs from the conserved cysteine through the conserved F or W.

j_call v_call cdr3_aa
TRBJ2-3 TRBV24-1 CATSDAGQGEDTQYF
TRBJ1-2 TRBV5-1 CASSSQGHYGYTF
TRBJ2-5 TRBV5-1 CASSIYRGRVQETQYF
TRBJ2-7 TRBV3-1 CASSQGLIFPGEQYF
TRBJ2-7 TRBV7-6 CASSLASESSYEQYF
TRBJ2-7 TRBV27 CASFSGAYEQYF
TRBJ1-2 TRBV7-9 CASSAVTGSDGYTF
TRBJ2-1 TRBV20-1 CSAGTGGTYNEQFF
TRBJ1-1 TRBV7-9 CASSPLRIGMNTEAFF
TRBJ2-1 TRBV20-1 CSARVRGDNNEQFF
TRBJ2-3 TRBV7-9 CASSLADPAGGLKDTQYF
TRBJ2-2 TRBV20-1 CSARAVTTGELFF
TRBJ2-7 TRBV7-9 CASSPVDAPLYGQYF
TRBJ1-1 TRBV7-2 CASSLFRVNTEAFF
TRBJ2-7 TRBV9 CASSVSRSGPLGEQYF
TRBJ1-3 TRBV7-2 CASSLRGISGNTIYF